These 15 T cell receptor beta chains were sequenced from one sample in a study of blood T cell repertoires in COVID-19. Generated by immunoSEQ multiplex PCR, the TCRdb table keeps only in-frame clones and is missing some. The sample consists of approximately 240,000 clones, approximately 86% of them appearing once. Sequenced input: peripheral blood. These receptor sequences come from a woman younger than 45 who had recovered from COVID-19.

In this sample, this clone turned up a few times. CDR3 bases: TGTGCCAGCATTTCTCCGAAAAACATTCAGTACTTC. Translated, it gives CASISPKNIQYF. The V gene is TRBV6-8, the J gene TRBJ2-4; D is ambiguous. The V gene lost 7 bases and the J gene lost 4 bases, with 8 bases spanning the gap. Germline lookup yields CDR1 MNHGY and CDR2 SAAAGT. The CDR3 extends over 12 amino acids.

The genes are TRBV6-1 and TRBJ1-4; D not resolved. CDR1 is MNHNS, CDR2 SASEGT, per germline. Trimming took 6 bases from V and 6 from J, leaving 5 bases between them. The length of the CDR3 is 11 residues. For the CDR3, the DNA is TGTGCCAGCAGCCTAGATGAAAAACTGTTTTTT. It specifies CASSLDEKLFF.

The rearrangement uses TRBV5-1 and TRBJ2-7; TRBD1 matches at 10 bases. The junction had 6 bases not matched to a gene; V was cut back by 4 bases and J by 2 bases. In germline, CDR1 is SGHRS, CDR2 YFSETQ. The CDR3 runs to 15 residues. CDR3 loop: CASSLRTGGPYEQYF. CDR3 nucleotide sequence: TGCGCCAGCAGCCTACGGACAGGGGGGCCCTACGAGCAGTACTTC.

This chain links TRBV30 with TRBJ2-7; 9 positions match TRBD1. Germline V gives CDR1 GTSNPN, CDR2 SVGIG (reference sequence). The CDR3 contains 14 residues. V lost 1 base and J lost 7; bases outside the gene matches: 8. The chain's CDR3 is CAWSASRQGGEQYF. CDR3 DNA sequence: TGTGCCTGGAGTGCCTCGAGACAGGGGGGGGAGCAGTACTTC.

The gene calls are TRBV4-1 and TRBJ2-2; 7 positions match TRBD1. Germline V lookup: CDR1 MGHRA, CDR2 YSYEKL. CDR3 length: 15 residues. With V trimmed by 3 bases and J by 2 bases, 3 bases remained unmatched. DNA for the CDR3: TGCGCCAGCAGCCAGCGACAGGGAAACACCGGGGAGCTGTTTTTT. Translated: CASSQRQGNTGELFF.

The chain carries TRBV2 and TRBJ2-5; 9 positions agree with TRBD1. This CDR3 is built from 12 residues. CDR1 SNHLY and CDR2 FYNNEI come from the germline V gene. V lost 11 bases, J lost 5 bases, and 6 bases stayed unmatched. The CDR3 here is CAEGGQGETQYF. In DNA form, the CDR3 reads TGTGCCGAGGGAGGACAGGGGGAGACCCAGTACTTC.

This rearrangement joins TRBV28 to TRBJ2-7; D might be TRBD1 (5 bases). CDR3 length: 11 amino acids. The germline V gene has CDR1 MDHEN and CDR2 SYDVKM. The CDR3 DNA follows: TGTGCTTCCCAGGGCTTCTACGAGCAGTACTTC. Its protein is CASQGFYEQYF.

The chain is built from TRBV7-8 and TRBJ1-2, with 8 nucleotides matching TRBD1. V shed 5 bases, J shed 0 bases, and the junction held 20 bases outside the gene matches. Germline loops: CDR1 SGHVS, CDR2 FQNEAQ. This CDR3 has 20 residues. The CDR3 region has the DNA TGTGCCAGCAGCACGATCTCACTCGGACAGGGTGGACTAGCTAACTATGGCTACACCTTC. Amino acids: CASSTISLGQGGLANYGYTF.

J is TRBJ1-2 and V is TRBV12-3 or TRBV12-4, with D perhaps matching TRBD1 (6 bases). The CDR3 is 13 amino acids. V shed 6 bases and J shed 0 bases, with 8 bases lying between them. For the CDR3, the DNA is TGTGCCAGCAGCTGGACAGCTAACTATGGCTACACCTTC. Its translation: CASSWTANYGYTF.

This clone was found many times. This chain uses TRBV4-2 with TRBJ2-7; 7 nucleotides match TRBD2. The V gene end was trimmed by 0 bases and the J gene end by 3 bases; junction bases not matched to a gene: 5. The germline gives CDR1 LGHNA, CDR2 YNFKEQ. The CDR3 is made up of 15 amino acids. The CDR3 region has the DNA TGTGCCAGCAGCCAAGATGATGAGCGGGACTACGAGCAGTACTTC. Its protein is CASSQDDERDYEQYF.

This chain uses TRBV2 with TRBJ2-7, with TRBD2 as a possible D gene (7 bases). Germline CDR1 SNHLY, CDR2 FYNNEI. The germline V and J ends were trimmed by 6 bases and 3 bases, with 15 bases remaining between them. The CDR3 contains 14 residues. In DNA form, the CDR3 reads TGTGCCAGCAGATCGGCGGGGGCTTACTACGAGCAGTACTTC. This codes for CASRSAGAYYEQYF.

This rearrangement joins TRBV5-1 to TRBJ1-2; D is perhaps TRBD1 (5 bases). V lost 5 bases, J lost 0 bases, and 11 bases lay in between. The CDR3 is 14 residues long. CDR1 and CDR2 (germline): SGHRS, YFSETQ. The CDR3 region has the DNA TGCGCCAGCAGGCAGGGCCCAACTAACTATGGCTACACCTTC. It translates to CASRQGPTNYGYTF.

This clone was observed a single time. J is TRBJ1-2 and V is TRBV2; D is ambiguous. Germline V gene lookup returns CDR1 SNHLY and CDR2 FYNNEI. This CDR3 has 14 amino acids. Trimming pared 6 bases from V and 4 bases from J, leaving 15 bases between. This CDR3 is CASRALGGSYGYTF. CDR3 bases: TGTGCCAGCAGAGCTCTGGGAGGGTCCTATGGCTACACCTTC. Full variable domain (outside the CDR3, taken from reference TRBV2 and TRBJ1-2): EPEVTQTPSHQVTQMGQEVILRCVPISNHLYFYWYRQILGQKVEFLVSFYNNEISEKSEIFDDQFSVERPDGSNFTLKIRSTKLEDSAMYFCASRALGGSYGYTFGSGTRLTVV.

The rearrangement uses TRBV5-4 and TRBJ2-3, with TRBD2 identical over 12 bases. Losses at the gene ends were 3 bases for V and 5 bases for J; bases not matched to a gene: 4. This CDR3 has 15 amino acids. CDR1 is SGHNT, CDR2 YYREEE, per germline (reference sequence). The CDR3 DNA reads TGTGCCAGCAGCTGGACTAGCGGGGCTGGAGATACGCAGTATTTT. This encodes CASSWTSGAGDTQYF.

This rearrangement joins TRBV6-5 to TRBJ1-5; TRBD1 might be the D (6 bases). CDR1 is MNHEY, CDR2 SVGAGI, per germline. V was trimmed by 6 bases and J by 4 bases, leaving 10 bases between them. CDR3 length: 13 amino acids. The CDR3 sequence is CASSLDRNQPQHF. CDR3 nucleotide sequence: TGTGCCAGCAGCCTGGACAGAAATCAGCCCCAGCATTTT.